This TCR beta chain was captured by sequencing in a study of OX40 agonist ivuxolimab in advanced cancers. Profiling relied on immunoSEQ multiplex PCR, and the TCRdb table lists in-frame clones only, not all of them. The sample includes roughly 53,000 clones, 93% of them seen just once. Autoimmune disease history or systemic immunosuppression excluded patients. This clone was detected only once. This sample also contains other DNA sequences that code for the same CDR3. This CDR3 has 15 residues. Germline assignment: CDR1 SGDLS and CDR2 YYNGEE. V was cut by 0 bases and J by 0 bases, with 7 bases left in between.

The specimen comprised CD4+ or CD8+ T cells sorted from blood, sampled in a trial of the OX40 agonist ivuxolimab. The receptor comes from an adult with an advanced solid tumor such as melanoma, head and neck, liver or kidney cancer. V gene TRBV9 combines with J gene TRBJ2-1, with D perhaps TRBD1 (5 bases). The CDR3 reads CASSVGGNSYNEQFF. CDR3 nucleotide sequence: TGTGCCAGCAGCGTAGGGGGCAACTCCTACAATGAGCAGTTCTTC.